The T cell receptor (beta chain) under discussion was sequenced for a study of CD8 T cells in ankylosing spondylitis. The study's findings and limits: Clones that were linked to disease were CD8+ and were relatively rare in peripheral blood.

TCRdb itself ran the 5' RACE reads through MiXCR, one entry per CDR3 protein. The sample lists around 39,000 distinct CDR3 sequences; about 11% were seen once. At least ten counts were recorded for this clonotype. Its antigen is currently unknown. The germline CDR1 and CDR2 sequences are LNHNV and YYDKDF (reference sequence). This CDR3 region has 11 residues. Trimming took 3 bases from V and 7 from J, leaving 7 bases between them. The chain uses TRBV15 and TRBJ2-7; D is ambiguous. This TCR was sampled from a male donor with ankylosing spondylitis. Sequenced input: synovial fluid, either unsorted or a sorted T cell fraction (not recorded which). CDR3 coding DNA: TGTGCCACCAGCAGCGGGTGGGAGCAGTACTTC. It is translated as CATSSGWEQYF.